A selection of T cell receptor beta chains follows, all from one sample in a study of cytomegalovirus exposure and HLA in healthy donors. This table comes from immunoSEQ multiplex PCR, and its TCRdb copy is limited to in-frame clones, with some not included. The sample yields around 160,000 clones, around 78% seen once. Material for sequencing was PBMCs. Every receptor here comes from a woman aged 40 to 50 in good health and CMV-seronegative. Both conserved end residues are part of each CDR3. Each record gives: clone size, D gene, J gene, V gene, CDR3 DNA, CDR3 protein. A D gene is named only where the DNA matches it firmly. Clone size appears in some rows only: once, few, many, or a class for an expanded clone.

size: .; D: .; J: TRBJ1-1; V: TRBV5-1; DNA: TGCGCCAGCAGCTCCGCCGGCGGCGGGGGCACTGAAGCTTTCTTT; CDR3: CASSSAGGGGTEAFF
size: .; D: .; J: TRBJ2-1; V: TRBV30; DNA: TGTGCCTGGAGTGTAGCGGAATATCAGTTCTTC; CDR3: CAWSVAEYQFF
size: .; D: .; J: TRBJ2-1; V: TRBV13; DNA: TGTGCCAGCCTGCCCGTATCGGGGAGACACTACAATGAGCAGTTCTTC; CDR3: CASLPVSGRHYNEQFF
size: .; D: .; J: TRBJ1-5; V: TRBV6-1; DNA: TGTGCCAGCAGCTTAGGGGGAGGGAATCAGCCCCAGCATTTT; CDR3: CASSLGGGNQPQHF
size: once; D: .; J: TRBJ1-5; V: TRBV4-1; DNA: TGCGCCAGCAGCCAAGATCAAGGAGATCAGCCCCAGCATTTT; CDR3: CASSQDQGDQPQHF
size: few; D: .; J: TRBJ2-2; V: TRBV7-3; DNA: TGTGCCAGCAGCTTTGGGGGGAGTACCGGGGAGCTGTTTTTT; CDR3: CASSFGGSTGELFF
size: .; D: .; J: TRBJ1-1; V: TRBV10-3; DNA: TGTGCCATCAGTGACAGGGGCATGAACACTGAAGCTTTCTTT; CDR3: CAISDRGMNTEAFF
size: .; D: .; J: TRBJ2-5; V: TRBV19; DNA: TGTGCCAGTAGTATTCAGGGGAACACGGGAGAGACCCAGTACTTC; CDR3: CASSIQGNTGETQYF
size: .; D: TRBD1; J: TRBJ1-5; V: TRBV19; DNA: TGTGCCACCCGATATTCAGGGGGTCGCTACAATCAGCCCCAGCATTTT; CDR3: CATRYSGGRYNQPQHF
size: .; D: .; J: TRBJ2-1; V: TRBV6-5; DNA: TGTGCCAGCAACGGGGGAGGATTAAATGAGCAGTTCTTC; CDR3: CASNGGGLNEQFF
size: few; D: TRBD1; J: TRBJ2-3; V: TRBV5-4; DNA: TGTGCCAGCAGCTTGGTAGTTACAGGGGGGACAGATACGCAGTATTTT; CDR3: CASSLVVTGGTDTQYF
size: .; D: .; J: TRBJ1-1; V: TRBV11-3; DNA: TGTGCCAGCAGCTTAGATCAGGGGTCGGACACTGAAGCTTTCTTT; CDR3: CASSLDQGSDTEAFF
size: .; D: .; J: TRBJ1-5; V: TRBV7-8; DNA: TGTGCCAGCAGCTTTGAACTTCGTAGCAATCAGCCCCAGCATTTT; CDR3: CASSFELRSNQPQHF
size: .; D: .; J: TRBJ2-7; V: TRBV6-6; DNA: TGTGCCAGCAGTTTAGACAAAGGCTCCTACGAGCAGTACTTC; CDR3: CASSLDKGSYEQYF
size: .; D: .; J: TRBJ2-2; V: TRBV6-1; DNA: TGTGCCAGCATCGCGACAGGTGGCACCGGGGAGCTGTTTTTT; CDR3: CASIATGGTGELFF
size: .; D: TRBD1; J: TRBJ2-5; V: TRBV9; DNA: TGTGCCAGCAGCGTAGGCTCCCTAGTAGGGGGCGGGGAGACCCAGTACTTC; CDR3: CASSVGSLVGGGETQYF
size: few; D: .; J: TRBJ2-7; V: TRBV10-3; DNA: TGTGCCATCAGCCCTCAAGGTAGCGGCTACGAGCAGTACTTC; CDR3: CAISPQGSGYEQYF
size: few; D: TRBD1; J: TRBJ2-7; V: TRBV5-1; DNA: TGCGCCAGCAGCCCGGGACAGGTTAACGAGCAGTACTTC; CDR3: CASSPGQVNEQYF
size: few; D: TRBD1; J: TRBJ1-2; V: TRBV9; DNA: TGTGCCAGCAGCGTAGACAGGGGGCATGGCTACACCTTC; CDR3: CASSVDRGHGYTF
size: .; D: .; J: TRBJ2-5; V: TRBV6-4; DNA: TGTGCCAGCAGTGAGAGCCACCAAGAGACCCAGTACTTC; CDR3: CASSESHQETQYF
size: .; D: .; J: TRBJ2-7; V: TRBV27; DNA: TGTGCCAGCACAGACAGACACTACGAGCAGTACTTC; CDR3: CASTDRHYEQYF
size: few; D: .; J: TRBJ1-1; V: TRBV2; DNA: TGTGCCACCACTCGAGGACAACCGAACACTGAAGCTTTCTTT; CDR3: CATTRGQPNTEAFF